This T cell receptor (beta chain) was identified in a study of PD-L1 blockade in urothelial cancer. Study in general: Patients had undergone 0 to 3 prior chemotherapy regimens. Specimens of blood held a median count of approximately 150,000 T cells.

J gave up 6 bases and V 2 bases, and 6 bases lay outside the gene matches. The CDR3 totals 15 residues. Germline V gene data show CDR1 as MDHEN and CDR2 as SYDVKM. Added to each PCR by spiking were synthetic TCR analog templates. Sequencing was performed with immunoSEQ multiplex PCR; in TCRdb, only in-frame clones are kept and a portion is missing. The sample lists about 43,000 clones, about four fifths occurring once. As to time point: peripheral blood 6 weeks after treatment start. Patients in the study were battling locally advanced or metastatic urothelial carcinoma. The source is a man aged 60-69 years with urothelial cancer. The chain carries TRBV28 and TRBJ2-1, with 8 nucleotides matching TRBD2. The source material was PBMCs, sampled around atezolizumab (anti-PD-L1) treatment. CDR3 in amino acids: CASSLRGGTTNEQFF. The CDR3 region has the DNA TGTGCCAGCAGTTTACGGGGGGGAACGACCAATGAGCAGTTCTTC.